The source of this T cell receptor beta chain is a study of T cell changes during pregnancy in multiple sclerosis. J was trimmed by 4 bases and V by 3 bases; bases with no gene match: 1. This CDR3 is built from 14 residues. The germline V gene encodes CDR1 SGHTA and CDR2 FQGNSA. Sequencing used immunoSEQ multiplex PCR; TCRdb keeps in-frame clones, though not all of them. The table lists approximately 59,000 clones, around nine tenths of them singletons. Only one count was recorded for this clone. This receptor was obtained from a female donor in good health, enrolled as a control in a pregnancy study. Specimen: peripheral blood, collected in the third trimester of pregnancy. The chain employs TRBV7-2 and TRBJ2-2, with 8 bases that match TRBD2. The chain's CDR3 is CASSFSGATGELFF. The CDR3 DNA sequence: TGTGCCAGCAGCTTTAGCGGGGCCACCGGGGAGCTGTTTTTT.